The sequence of this TCR beta chain was determined in a study of blood T cell repertoires in COVID-19. Looking at the study overall: There were acute and convalescent COVID-19 samples, and they came from the United States, Italy and Spain. PBMCs, B-cell-depleted T cells, or T cells were the source of the cDNA or gDNA that made up the material.

Germline-derived CDR1 and CDR2 are GTSNPN and SVGIG (reference sequence). This CDR3 has 13 residues. Trimming shortened V by 0 bases and J by 1 base, and 6 bases separated the two germline ends. Original processing notes: For nucleated cells, counts were estimated from reference gene primer amplification. The assay was immunoSEQ multiplex PCR, and TCRdb's table has in-frame clones only and misses some. The V and J calls and the clone size are those of that table, but D and trimming were determined from the DNA. Seen here are 200,000 to 300,000 clones, about 73% observed once, and the top ten hold 3.3%.

Sequencing used peripheral blood. The rearrangement links TRBV30 to TRBJ1-1; D not resolved. This clonotype was obtained from a woman older than 75 with acute or convalescent COVID-19. Written as DNA, the CDR3 is TGTGCCTGGAGTGTAGCAGGGAACACTGAAGCTTTCTTT. Translated: CAWSVAGNTEAFF.